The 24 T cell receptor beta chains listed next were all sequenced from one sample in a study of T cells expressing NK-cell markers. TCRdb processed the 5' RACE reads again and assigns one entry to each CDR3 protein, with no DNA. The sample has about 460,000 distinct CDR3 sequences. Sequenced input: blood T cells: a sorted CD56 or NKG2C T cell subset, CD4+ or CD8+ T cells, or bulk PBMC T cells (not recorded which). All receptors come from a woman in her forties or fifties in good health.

The CDR3 here is CASSRLGPQETQYF. The V call is TRBV11-3, the J call TRBJ2-5; TCRdb picks TRBD1, but there is no DNA to check that call. This CDR3 comprises 14 residues. Looked up from germline, CDR1 is SGHNT and CDR2 is YENEEA.

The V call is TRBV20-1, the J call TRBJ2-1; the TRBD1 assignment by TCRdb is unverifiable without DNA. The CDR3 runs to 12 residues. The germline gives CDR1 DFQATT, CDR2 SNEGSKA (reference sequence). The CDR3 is CSARGPRGSEFF.

This CDR3 is CSARATTGINSPLHF. The J gene is TRBJ1-6, the V gene TRBV20-1; TCRdb designates TRBD1, a call that cannot be tested without DNA. This CDR3 contains 15 residues. Germline values: CDR1 DFQATT, CDR2 SNEGSKA (reference sequence).

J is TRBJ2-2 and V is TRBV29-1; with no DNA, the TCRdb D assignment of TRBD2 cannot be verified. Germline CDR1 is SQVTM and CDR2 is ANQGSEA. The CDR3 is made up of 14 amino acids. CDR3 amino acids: CSVEAREDPRELFF.

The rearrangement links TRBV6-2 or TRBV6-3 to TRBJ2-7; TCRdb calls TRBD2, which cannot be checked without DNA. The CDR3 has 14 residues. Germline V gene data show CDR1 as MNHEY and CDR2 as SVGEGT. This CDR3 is CASSEVNPPYEQYF.

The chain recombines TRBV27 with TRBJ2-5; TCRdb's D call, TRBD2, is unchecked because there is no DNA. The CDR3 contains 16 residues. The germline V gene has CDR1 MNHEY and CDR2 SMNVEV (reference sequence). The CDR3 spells CASTETSGRALETQYF.

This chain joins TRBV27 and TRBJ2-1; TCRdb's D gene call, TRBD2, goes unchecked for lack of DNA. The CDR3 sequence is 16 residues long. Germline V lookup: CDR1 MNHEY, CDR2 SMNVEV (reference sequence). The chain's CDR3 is CASSLRGPGLANEQFF.

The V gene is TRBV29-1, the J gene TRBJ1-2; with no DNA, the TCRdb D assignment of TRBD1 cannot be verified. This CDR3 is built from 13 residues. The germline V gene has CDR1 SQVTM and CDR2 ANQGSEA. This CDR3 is CSVDDRGNYGYTF.

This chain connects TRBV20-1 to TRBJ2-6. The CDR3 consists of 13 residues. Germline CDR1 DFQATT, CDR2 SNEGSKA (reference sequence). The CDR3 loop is CSASASGANVLTF.

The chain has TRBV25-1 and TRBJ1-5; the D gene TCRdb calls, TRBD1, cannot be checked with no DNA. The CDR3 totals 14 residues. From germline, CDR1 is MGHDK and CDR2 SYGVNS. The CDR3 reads CATSGTGAVQPQHF.

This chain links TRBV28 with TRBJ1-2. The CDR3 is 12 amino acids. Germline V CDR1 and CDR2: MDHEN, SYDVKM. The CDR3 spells CASSLRMSGYTF.

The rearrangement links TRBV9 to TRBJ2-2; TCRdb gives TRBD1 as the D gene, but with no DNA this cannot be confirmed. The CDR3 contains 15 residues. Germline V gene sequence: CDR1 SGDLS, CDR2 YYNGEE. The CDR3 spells CASSPRQGGTGELFF.

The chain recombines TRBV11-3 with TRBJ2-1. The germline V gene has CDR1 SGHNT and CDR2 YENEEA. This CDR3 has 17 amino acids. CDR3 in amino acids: CASSSPRGGSSYNEQFF. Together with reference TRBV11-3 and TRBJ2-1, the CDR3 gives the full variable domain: EAGVVQSPRYKIIEKKQPVAFWCNPISGHNTLYWYLQNLGQGPELLIRYENEEAVDDSQLPKDRFSAERLKGVDSTLKIQPAELGDSAVYLCASSSPRGGSSYNEQFFGPGTRLTVL.

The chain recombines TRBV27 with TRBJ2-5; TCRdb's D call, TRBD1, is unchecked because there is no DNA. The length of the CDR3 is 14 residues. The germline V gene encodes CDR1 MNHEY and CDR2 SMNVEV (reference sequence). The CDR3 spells CASSLSTGGETQYF.

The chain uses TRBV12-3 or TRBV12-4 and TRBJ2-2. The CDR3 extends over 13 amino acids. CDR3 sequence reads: CASSFQIAGELFF.

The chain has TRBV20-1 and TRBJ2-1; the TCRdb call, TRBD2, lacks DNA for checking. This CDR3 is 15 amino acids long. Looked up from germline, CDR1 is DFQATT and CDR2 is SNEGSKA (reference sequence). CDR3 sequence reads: CSAGLLAGGPGEQFF.

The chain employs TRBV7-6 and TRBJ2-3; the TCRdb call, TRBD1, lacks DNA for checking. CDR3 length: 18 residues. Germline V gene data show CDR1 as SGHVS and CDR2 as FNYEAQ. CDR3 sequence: CASSLPPGGYRSTDTQYF.

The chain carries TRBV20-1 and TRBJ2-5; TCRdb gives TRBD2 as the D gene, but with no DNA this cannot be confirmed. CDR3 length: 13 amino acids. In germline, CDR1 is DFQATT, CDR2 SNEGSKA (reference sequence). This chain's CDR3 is CSGGSGSDETQYF.

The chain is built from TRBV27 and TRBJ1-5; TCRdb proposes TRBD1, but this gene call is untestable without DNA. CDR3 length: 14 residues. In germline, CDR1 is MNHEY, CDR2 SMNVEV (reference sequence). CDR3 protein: CASRGQVGNQPQHF.

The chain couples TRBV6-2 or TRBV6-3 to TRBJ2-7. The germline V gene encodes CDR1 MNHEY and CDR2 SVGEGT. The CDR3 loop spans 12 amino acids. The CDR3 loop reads CASSFSRDEQYF.

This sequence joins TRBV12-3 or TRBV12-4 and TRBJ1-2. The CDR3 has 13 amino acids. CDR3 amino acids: CASSLSFGFGYTF.

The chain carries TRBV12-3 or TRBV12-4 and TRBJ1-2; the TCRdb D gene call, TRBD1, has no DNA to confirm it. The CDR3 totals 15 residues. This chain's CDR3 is CASSQTGAPLYGYTF.

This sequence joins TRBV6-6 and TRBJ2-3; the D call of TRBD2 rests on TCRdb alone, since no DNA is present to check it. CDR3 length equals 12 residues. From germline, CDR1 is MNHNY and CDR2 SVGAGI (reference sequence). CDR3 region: CASSTLSDTQYF.

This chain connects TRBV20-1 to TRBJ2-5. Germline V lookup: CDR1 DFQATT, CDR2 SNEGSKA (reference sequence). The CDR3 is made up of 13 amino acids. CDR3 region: CSARQFPPETQYF.